Listed below are T cell receptor beta chains from one sample, sequenced in a study of CD8+ T cells in alopecia areata. Generated by immunoSEQ multiplex PCR, the TCRdb table keeps only in-frame clones and is missing some. The top ten clones hold roughly a tenth of a sample with some 120,000 clones, approximately 47% of them seen once. The sequenced material came from NKG2D-low CD8+ T cells sorted from blood. The receptors originated from a human donor with alopecia areata. Both conserved end residues are part of each CDR3. Each record gives: D gene, J gene, clone size, V gene, CDR3 DNA, CDR3 protein. The D gene is left open where the match is weak. Rows give clone size only sometimes, using once, few, many, or a class for an expanded clone.

>TRBD2|TRBJ2-7|.|TRBV27
TGTGCCAGCAGTTTGGCCGGGACTAGCGGCTACGAGCAGTACTTC
CASSLAGTSGYEQYF
>.|TRBJ2-2|few|TRBV27
TGTGCCAGCAGTGGGGCAACGAACACCGGGGAGCTGTTTTTT
CASSGATNTGELFF
>.|TRBJ2-7|.|TRBV9
TGTGCCAGCAGCGCTACAGGGAGCTCCTACGAGCAGTACTTC
CASSATGSSYEQYF
>.|TRBJ1-1|.|TRBV29-1
TGCAGCGTTGTATCAGGGGTGCCCGAAGCTTTCTTT
CSVVSGVPEAFF
>.|TRBJ2-3|.|TRBV30
TGTGCCTGGACTAGCGAGGCCACAGATACGCAGTATTTT
CAWTSEATDTQYF
>.|TRBJ1-1|few|TRBV29-1
TGCAGCGTTGATTCCAAAACAGGGAGTACTGAAGCTTTCTTT
CSVDSKTGSTEAFF
>.|TRBJ1-1|.|TRBV18
TGTGCCAGCTCATCGTACGATGACGGGAACACTGAAGCTTTCTTT
CASSSYDDGNTEAFF
>.|TRBJ2-3|.|TRBV29-1
TGCAGCGTTTACTCAGATACGCAGTATTTT
CSVYSDTQYF
>.|TRBJ2-7|.|TRBV13
TGTGCCAGCAGCGTAGCCCCCATCTACGAGCAGTACTTC
CASSVAPIYEQYF
>.|TRBJ1-2|few|TRBV29-1
TGCAGCGTTGAAGGGGAGGGGTTCTATGGCTACACCTTC
CSVEGEGFYGYTF
>.|TRBJ1-1|.|TRBV27
TGTGCCAGCAGTCTTGGGGGTGCAGGGTTCGCTTTCTTT
CASSLGGAGFAFF
>.|TRBJ2-3|.|TRBV25-1
TGTGCCAGCCTCTCAAGGGATACGCAGTATTTT
CASLSRDTQYF
>.|TRBJ2-2|.|TRBV9
TGTGCCAGCAGCGTAGGAGGGATCGGGGAGCTGTTTTTT
CASSVGGIGELFF
>TRBD1|TRBJ2-1|few|TRBV28
TGTGCCAGCAGCGACACCGGGACAGGGGGGTACAATGAGCAGTTCTTC
CASSDTGTGGYNEQFF
>.|TRBJ2-1|.|TRBV27
TGTGCCAGCAGTGAAGGATACAATGAGCAGTTCTTC
CASSEGYNEQFF
>.|TRBJ2-2|.|TRBV23-1
TGCGCCAGCAGTCCCACGGGAAGGGTCAACACCGGGGAGCTGTTTTTT
CASSPTGRVNTGELFF
>.|TRBJ2-7|.|TRBV5-4
TGTGCCAGCAGCTTGGGGGGCGGGACCTACGAGCAGTACTTC
CASSLGGGTYEQYF
>.|TRBJ2-7|.|TRBV30
TGTGCCTGGAGTCTAGGCTACGAGCAGTACTTC
CAWSLGYEQYF
>TRBD2|TRBJ2-7|many|TRBV28
TGTGCCAGCAGTCCACTAGCGACCTTCTACGAGCAGTACTTC
CASSPLATFYEQYF
>TRBD2|TRBJ2-7|.|TRBV29-1
TGCAGCGTTGAAGGCCTAGCGGGAGTCAAGGACGAGCAGTACTTC
CSVEGLAGVKDEQYF
>TRBD2|TRBJ2-3|few|TRBV11-2
TGTGCCAGCAGCTTAGGCCGGGGGGGCCGTAATACGCAGTATTTT
CASSLGRGGRNTQYF
>.|TRBJ1-2|.|TRBV27
TGTGCCAGCAGTTTAAACAGCGCCTATGGCTACACCTTC
CASSLNSAYGYTF
>.|TRBJ2-1|few|TRBV2
TGTGCCAGCACTCACTCAAGGGGGAATGAGCAGTTCTTC
CASTHSRGNEQFF
>.|TRBJ1-1|.|TRBV15
TGTGCCACCAGCAGAGATCGGTTCATGAACACTGAAGCTTTCTTT
CATSRDRFMNTEAFF
>.|TRBJ2-3|few|TRBV19
TGTGCCAGTAGTATAGATCCCGGGCAGGGTTCAGATACGCAGTATTTT
CASSIDPGQGSDTQYF
>.|TRBJ2-2|.|TRBV4-3
TGCGCCAGCAGCCAAGCTCACCAAATTGTCACCGGGGAGCTGTTTTTT
CASSQAHQIVTGELFF
>TRBD1|TRBJ2-7|.|TRBV30
TGTGCCTGGAGTGGAGGACAGGGGACCTACGAGCAGTACTTC
CAWSGGQGTYEQYF
>.|TRBJ2-4|.|TRBV5-6
TGTGCCAGCAGCTTGCGGCATGCAAGCATTCAGTACTTC
CASSLRHASIQYF
>.|TRBJ2-1|.|TRBV23-1
TGCGCCAGCAGTCAATGGTCTTGGGACAAATTATACAATGAGCAGTTCTTC
CASSQWSWDKLYNEQFF
>.|TRBJ2-5|few|TRBV29-1
TGCAGCGTTATGGGTCAAGAGACCCAGTACTTC
CSVMGQETQYF
>.|TRBJ2-1|.|TRBV6-1
TGTGCCTGCGAGATAACAGGGGGGGATTACAATGAGCAGTTCTTC
CACEITGGDYNEQFF
>.|TRBJ2-7|.|TRBV4-1
TGCGCCAGCAGCCAAGGGTTTGGTGAGCAGTACTTC
CASSQGFGEQYF
>.|TRBJ2-5|few|TRBV5-4
TGTGCCAGCAGAACTCCCATGGGGACCCAGTACTTC
CASRTPMGTQYF
>.|TRBJ2-3|.|TRBV29-1
TGCAGCGTTTTGGGGCGAGGTTCCAACACAGATACGCAGTATTTT
CSVLGRGSNTDTQYF
>.|TRBJ1-1|few|TRBV29-1
TGCAGCGTTCGATCGGACGACACTGAAGCTTTCTTT
CSVRSDDTEAFF
>.|TRBJ2-5|.|TRBV29-1
TGCAGCGTTGAAGCCACGGAGGTTCTGGCCCAGTACTTC
CSVEATEVLAQYF
>.|TRBJ2-5|.|TRBV9
TGTGCCAGCAGCGTAAGGGGGTGGGAGACCCAGTACTTC
CASSVRGWETQYF
>.|TRBJ2-7|.|TRBV4-2
TGTGCCAGCAGCCAGACCGGCTACGAGCAGTACTTC
CASSQTGYEQYF
>.|TRBJ2-1|.|TRBV19
TGTGCCAGTAGTATCTCGTCGGGAAATGAGCAGTTCTTC
CASSISSGNEQFF
>.|TRBJ1-2|once|TRBV29-1
TGCAGCGTTGGTAAGGGGGATGGCTACACCTTC
CSVGKGDGYTF
>.|TRBJ2-5|.|TRBV7-9
TGTGCCAGCAGCTTATCCCAGATAGAAGGAGAGACCCAGTACTTC
CASSLSQIEGETQYF
>.|TRBJ2-7|.|TRBV29-1
TGCAGCGTTGTACCCGACAACTCCTACGAGCAGTACTTC
CSVVPDNSYEQYF
>TRBD1|TRBJ2-1|.|TRBV12-5
TGTGCTAGTGCGGGACAGGCTTCCTACAATGAGCAGTTCTTC
CASAGQASYNEQFF
>.|TRBJ1-1|.|TRBV29-1
TGCAGCGTTGATGCTCTTGAAGCTTTCTTT
CSVDALEAFF
>.|TRBJ2-1|.|TRBV28
TGTGCCAGCACCTCGTGGGTGGCTAGCGATGAGCAGTTCTTC
CASTSWVASDEQFF
>.|TRBJ2-1|.|TRBV29-1
TGCAGCGTTGAAGCTTTCGGGGATGAGCAGTTCTTC
CSVEAFGDEQFF
>.|TRBJ2-5|.|TRBV27
TGTGCCAGCAGTTTAGGGCTGATGGAGACCCAGTACTTC
CASSLGLMETQYF
>.|TRBJ2-1|.|TRBV29-1
TGCAGCGTCCCAGGGGAGTCACACAATGAGCAGTTCTTC
CSVPGESHNEQFF
>.|TRBJ2-5|once|TRBV30
TGTGCCTGGAGAATGCCCCCCAAGCCCCAGTACTTC
CAWRMPPKPQYF
>.|TRBJ2-7|.|TRBV2
TGTGCCAGCAAACACGGAACCTACGAGCAGTACTTC
CASKHGTYEQYF
>.|TRBJ2-7|.|TRBV30
TGTGCCTGGAGAGGGGGATTGAATGGGAACTACGAGCAGTACTTC
CAWRGGLNGNYEQYF
>.|TRBJ1-2|.|TRBV29-1
TGCAGCGTTCCGGACAGCTATGGCTACACCTTC
CSVPDSYGYTF
>.|TRBJ2-1|few|TRBV29-1
TGCAGCGCGGGAGCAGAATACAATGAGCAGTTCTTC
CSAGAEYNEQFF
>TRBD1|TRBJ1-5|.|TRBV2
TGTGCCAGCAGTCAAAGCCGGACAGGGGCGAATCAGCCCCAGCATTTT
CASSQSRTGANQPQHF
>.|TRBJ2-1|few|TRBV29-1
TGCAGCGTTGAGGGGACCTCCGGCTACAATGAGCAGTTCTTC
CSVEGTSGYNEQFF
>TRBD1|TRBJ1-2|.|TRBV29-1
TGCAGCGCGGCCGGGACAGGGGTTCTTATACATGGCTACACCTTC
CSAAGTGVLIHGYTF
>.|TRBJ2-3|.|TRBV13
TGTGCCAGCAGCCAGGGACGCACAGATACGCAGTATTTT
CASSQGRTDTQYF
>.|TRBJ2-5|.|TRBV5-1
TGCGCCAGCAGCCATAGCGACGGTTACCAAGAGACCCAGTACTTC
CASSHSDGYQETQYF
>TRBD2|TRBJ2-1|medium-sized|TRBV19
TGTGCCAGTAGTAACCTTGCGGGGGGGCATAGTAGTGAGCAGTTCTTC
CASSNLAGGHSSEQFF